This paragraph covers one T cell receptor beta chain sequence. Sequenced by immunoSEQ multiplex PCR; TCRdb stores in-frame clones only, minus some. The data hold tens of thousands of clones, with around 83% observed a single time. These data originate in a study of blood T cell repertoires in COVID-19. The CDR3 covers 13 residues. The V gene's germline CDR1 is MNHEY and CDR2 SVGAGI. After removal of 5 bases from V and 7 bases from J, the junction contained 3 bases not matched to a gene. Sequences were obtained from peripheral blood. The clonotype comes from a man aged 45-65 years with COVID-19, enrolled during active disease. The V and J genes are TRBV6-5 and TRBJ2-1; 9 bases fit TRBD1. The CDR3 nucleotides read TGTGCCAGCAGTCCGGACAGGGGTAATGAGCAGTTCTTC. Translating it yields CASSPDRGNEQFF.